What follows describes a single TCR beta chain. Its target is unknown. The record originates from a study of brain metastases from non-small cell lung cancer. Points from the study as a whole: Paired brain metastases and primary tumors largely shared TCR repertoires. Fewer infiltrating T cells were found in brain metastases than primaries. Compared with their matched primary tumors, roughly 67% of brain metastases showed expanded T-cell clones.

The CDR3 is 16 residues long. Germline V gives CDR1 MDHEN, CDR2 SYDVKM. The V end was cut by 8 bases, the J end by 7 bases, with 24 bases between. The data were produced by immunoSEQ multiplex PCR, yet TCRdb's version contains in-frame clones alone and is incomplete. The repertoire holds under 2,500 clones, with 88% as singletons. The source material was primary lung tumor tissue. The gene calls are TRBV28 and TRBJ2-1; possibly TRBD1 for D (6 bases). This clonotype originated in a donor aged 40 or over with non-small cell lung cancer. CDR3 region: CASAPDLALTGNEQFF. In DNA form, the CDR3 reads TGTGCCAGCGCCCCTGATCTGGCCCTCACAGGGAATGAGCAGTTCTTC.